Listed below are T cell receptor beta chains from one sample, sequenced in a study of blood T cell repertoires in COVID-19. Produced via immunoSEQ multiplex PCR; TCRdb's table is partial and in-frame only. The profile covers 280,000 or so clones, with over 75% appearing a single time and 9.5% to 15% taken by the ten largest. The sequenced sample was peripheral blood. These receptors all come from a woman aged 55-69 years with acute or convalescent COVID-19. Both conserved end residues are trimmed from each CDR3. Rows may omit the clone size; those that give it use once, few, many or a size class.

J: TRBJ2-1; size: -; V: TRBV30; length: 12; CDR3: AWSVGGTYNEQF
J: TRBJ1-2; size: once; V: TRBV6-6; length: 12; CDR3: ASRTDRVNYGYT
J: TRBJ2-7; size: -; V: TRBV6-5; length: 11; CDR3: ASSYFPGAEQY
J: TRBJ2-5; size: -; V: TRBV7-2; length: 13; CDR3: ASSFDRGTQETQY
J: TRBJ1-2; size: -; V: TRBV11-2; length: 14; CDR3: ASSLGAGQAHYGYT
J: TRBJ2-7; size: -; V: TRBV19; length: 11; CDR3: ASSKEGTYEQY
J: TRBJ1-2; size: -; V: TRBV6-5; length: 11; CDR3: ASSYRGRRGYT
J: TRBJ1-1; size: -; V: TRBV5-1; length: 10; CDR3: ASSQGYTEAF
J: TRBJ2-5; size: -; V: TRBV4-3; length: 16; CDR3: ASSQDLGQGRLQETQY
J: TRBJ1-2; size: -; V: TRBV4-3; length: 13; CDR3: ASSQDLQNAYGYT
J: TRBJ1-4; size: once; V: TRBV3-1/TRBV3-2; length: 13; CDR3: ASSQTLRTNEKLF
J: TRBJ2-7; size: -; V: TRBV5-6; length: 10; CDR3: ASSSAGYEQY
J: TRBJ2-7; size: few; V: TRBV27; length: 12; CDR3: ASSPDFADYEQY
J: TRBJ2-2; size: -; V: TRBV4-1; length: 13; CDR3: ASSPFLGGSGELF
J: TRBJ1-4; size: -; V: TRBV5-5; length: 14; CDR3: ASTLWQFGRNEKLF
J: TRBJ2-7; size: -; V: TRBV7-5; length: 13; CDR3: ARSLVGGRPYEQY
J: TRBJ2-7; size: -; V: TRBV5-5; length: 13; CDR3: ASTSGLAVTYEQY
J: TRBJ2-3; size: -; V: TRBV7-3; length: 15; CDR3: ASSQTGLAGSTDTQY
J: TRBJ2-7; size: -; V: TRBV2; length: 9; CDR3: ASSDRAEQY
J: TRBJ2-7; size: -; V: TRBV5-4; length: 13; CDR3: ASSSTSGASYEQY
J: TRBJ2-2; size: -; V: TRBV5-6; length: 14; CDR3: ASSLGDRVNTGELF